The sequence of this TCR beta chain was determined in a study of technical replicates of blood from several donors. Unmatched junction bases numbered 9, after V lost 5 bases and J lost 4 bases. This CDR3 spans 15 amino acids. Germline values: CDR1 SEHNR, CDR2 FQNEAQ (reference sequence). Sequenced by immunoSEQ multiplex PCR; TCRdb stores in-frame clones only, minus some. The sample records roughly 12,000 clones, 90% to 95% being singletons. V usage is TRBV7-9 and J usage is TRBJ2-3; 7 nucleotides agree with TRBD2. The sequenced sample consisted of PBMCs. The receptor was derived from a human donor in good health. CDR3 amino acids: CASSTRLASADTQYF. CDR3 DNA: TGTGCCAGCAGCACCCGACTAGCTTCCGCAGATACGCAGTATTTT. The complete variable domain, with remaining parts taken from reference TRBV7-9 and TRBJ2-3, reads DTGVSQNPRHKITKRGQNVTFRCDPISEHNRLYWYRQTLGQGPEFLTYFQNEAQLEKSRLLSDRFSAERPKGSFSTLEIQRTEQGDSAMYLCASSTRLASADTQYFGPGTRLTVL.